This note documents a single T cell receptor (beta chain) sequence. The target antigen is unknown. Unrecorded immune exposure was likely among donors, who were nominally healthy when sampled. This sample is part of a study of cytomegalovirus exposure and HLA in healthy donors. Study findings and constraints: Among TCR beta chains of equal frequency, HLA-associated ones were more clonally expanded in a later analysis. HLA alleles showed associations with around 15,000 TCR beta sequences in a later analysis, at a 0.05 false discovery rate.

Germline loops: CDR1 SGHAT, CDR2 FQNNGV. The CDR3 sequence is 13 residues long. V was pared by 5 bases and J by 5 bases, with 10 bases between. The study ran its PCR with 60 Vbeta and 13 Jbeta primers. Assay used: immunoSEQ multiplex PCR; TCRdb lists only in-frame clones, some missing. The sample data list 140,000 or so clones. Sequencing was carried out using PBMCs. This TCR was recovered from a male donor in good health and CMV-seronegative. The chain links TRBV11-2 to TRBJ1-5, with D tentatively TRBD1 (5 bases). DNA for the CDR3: TGTGCCAGCAGCCCCGGGACTCATCAGCCCCAGCATTTT. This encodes CASSPGTHQPQHF.